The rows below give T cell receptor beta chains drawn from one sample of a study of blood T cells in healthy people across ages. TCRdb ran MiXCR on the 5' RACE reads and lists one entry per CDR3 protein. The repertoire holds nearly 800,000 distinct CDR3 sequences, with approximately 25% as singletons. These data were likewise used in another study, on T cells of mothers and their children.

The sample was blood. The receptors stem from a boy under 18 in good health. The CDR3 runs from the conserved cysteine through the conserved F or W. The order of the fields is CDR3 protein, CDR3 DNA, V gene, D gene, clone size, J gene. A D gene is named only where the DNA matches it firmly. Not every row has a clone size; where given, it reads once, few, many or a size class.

CDR3 protein: CASSLGEYYGYTF
CDR3 DNA: TGTGCCAGCAGTTTGGGGGAATACTATGGCTACACCTTC
V gene: TRBV12-3/TRBV12-4
D gene: -
clone size: -
J gene: TRBJ1-2

CDR3 protein: CASSQDFSQGAKAFF
CDR3 DNA: TGCGCCAGCAGCCAAGATTTCTCACAGGGGGCAAAAGCTTTCTTT
V gene: TRBV4-3
D gene: TRBD1
clone size: few
J gene: TRBJ1-1

CDR3 protein: CATSDPDGSTNEKLFF
CDR3 DNA: TGTGCCACCAGTGATCCGGACGGCTCAACTAATGAAAAACTGTTTTTT
V gene: TRBV24-1
D gene: -
clone size: few
J gene: TRBJ1-4

CDR3 protein: CATSDRSGVETDTQYF
CDR3 DNA: TGTGCCACCAGTGACCGTAGCGGGGTCGAGACAGATACGCAGTATTTT
V gene: TRBV24-1
D gene: TRBD2
clone size: -
J gene: TRBJ2-3

CDR3 protein: CSALRGGTDTQYF
CDR3 DNA: TGCAGTGCTCTTAGGGGGGGGACAGATACGCAGTATTTT
V gene: TRBV20-1
D gene: -
clone size: -
J gene: TRBJ2-3

CDR3 protein: CASSLVEGALDNEQFF
CDR3 DNA: TGTGCCAGCAGCTTAGTCGAGGGGGCCTTGGACAATGAGCAGTTCTTC
V gene: TRBV5-6
D gene: TRBD1
clone size: -
J gene: TRBJ2-1

CDR3 protein: CASSLELAGRETQYF
CDR3 DNA: TGTGCCAGCAGCTTAGAACTAGCGGGGCGGGAGACCCAGTACTTC
V gene: TRBV7-2
D gene: TRBD2
clone size: few
J gene: TRBJ2-5

CDR3 protein: CASSSQRADTQYF
CDR3 DNA: TGTGCCAGCAGCTCCCAAAGAGCAGATACGCAGTATTTT
V gene: TRBV7-9
D gene: -
clone size: -
J gene: TRBJ2-3

CDR3 protein: CASTTGRNNEQFF
CDR3 DNA: TGTGCCAGCACCACGGGCCGGAACAATGAGCAGTTCTTC
V gene: TRBV12-3/TRBV12-4
D gene: -
clone size: -
J gene: TRBJ2-1

CDR3 protein: CASRTGRVDRQPQHF
CDR3 DNA: TGTGCCAGCAGGACCGGACGGGTCGACCGTCAGCCCCAGCATTTT
V gene: TRBV28
D gene: -
clone size: -
J gene: TRBJ1-5

CDR3 protein: CSARDLYGPETQYF
CDR3 DNA: TGCAGTGCTAGAGATCTGTATGGCCCAGAGACCCAGTACTTC
V gene: TRBV20-1
D gene: -
clone size: -
J gene: TRBJ2-5

CDR3 protein: CASRSGTGSDEQYF
CDR3 DNA: TGTGCCAGCAGGTCCGGGACAGGGTCTGACGAGCAGTACTTC
V gene: TRBV28
D gene: TRBD1
clone size: -
J gene: TRBJ2-7

CDR3 protein: CASRMQGLQYF
CDR3 DNA: TGTGCCAGCAGGATGCAAGGGCTGCAGTACTTC
V gene: TRBV7-6
D gene: -
clone size: -
J gene: TRBJ2-7

CDR3 protein: CSVEKGQGYEQYF
CDR3 DNA: TGCAGCGTTGAAAAAGGACAGGGCTACGAGCAGTACTTC
V gene: TRBV29-1
D gene: TRBD1
clone size: few
J gene: TRBJ2-7

CDR3 protein: CSVEDRGRYRHTNYGYTF
CDR3 DNA: TGCAGCGTTGAAGATCGCGGGAGATACAGGCATACTAACTATGGCTACACCTTC
V gene: TRBV29-1
D gene: -
clone size: -
J gene: TRBJ1-2

CDR3 protein: CASARWDGYTF
CDR3 DNA: TGTGCCAGCGCACGATGGGATGGCTACACCTTC
V gene: TRBV9
D gene: -
clone size: -
J gene: TRBJ1-2

CDR3 protein: CASSGWGLAGGQETQYF
CDR3 DNA: TGTGCCAGCAGCGGCTGGGGACTAGCGGGAGGCCAAGAGACCCAGTACTTC
V gene: TRBV5-6
D gene: TRBD2
clone size: -
J gene: TRBJ2-5

CDR3 protein: CASRPLGPQETQYF
CDR3 DNA: TGCGCCAGCAGACCCTTGGGCCCCCAAGAGACCCAGTACTTC
V gene: TRBV5-1
D gene: -
clone size: few
J gene: TRBJ2-5

CDR3 protein: CASSKEGVQTLSYEQYF
CDR3 DNA: TGTGCCAGCAGCAAAGAGGGGGTTCAAACCCTCTCCTACGAGCAGTACTTC
V gene: TRBV21-1
D gene: -
clone size: few
J gene: TRBJ2-7

CDR3 protein: CASRPDSINEAFF
CDR3 DNA: TGTGCCAGCCGACCCGACAGCATAAATGAAGCTTTCTTT
V gene: TRBV6-6
D gene: -
clone size: once
J gene: TRBJ1-1

CDR3 protein: CSVEDPRVENEKLLF
CDR3 DNA: TGCAGCGTTGAAGATCCAAGGGTCGAGAATGAAAAACTGCTTTTT
V gene: TRBV29-1
D gene: -
clone size: -
J gene: TRBJ1-4

CDR3 protein: CASTPRSGSSYNEQFF
CDR3 DNA: TGTGCCAGCACTCCCAGATCGGGAAGCTCCTACAATGAGCAGTTCTTC
V gene: TRBV25-1
D gene: -
clone size: -
J gene: TRBJ2-1

CDR3 protein: CASSLRTGQVTSGRSNEQYF
CDR3 DNA: TGTGCCAGCAGCTTGCGTACGGGACAGGTTACTAGCGGGAGGTCCAACGAGCAGTACTTC
V gene: TRBV5-5
D gene: TRBD2
clone size: -
J gene: TRBJ2-7